Following are 18 T cell receptor beta chains from one sample sequenced in a study of shared clonotypes between healthy human individuals. TCRdb keeps only in-frame clones here, not all; method: immunoSEQ multiplex PCR. This table holds approximately 2,300,000 clones, 85% to 95% found once. Sequenced input: naive CD4+ T cells from PBMCs. Sample subset: CD45RA+ positively selected. These receptors came from a man between 18 and 35 years old in good health. Some clones in this sample may be carry-over from other donors' samples.

This clone has just one count. The chain links TRBV2 to TRBJ2-2; 8 positions agree with TRBD1. Germline trimming cut 8 bases from V and 4 bases from J; bases unmatched to any gene: 9. Germline V gene sequence: CDR1 SNHLY, CDR2 FYNNEI. This CDR3 comprises 15 residues. The DNA of the CDR3 is TGTGCCAGCGGGGGACAGGTCGCGGGCACCGGGGAGCTGTTTTTT. Amino acids: CASGGQVAGTGELFF. The whole variable domain, remainder taken from reference TRBV2 and TRBJ2-2, is EPEVTQTPSHQVTQMGQEVILRCVPISNHLYFYWYRQILGQKVEFLVSFYNNEISEKSEIFDDQFSVERPDGSNFTLKIRSTKLEDSAMYFCASGGQVAGTGELFFGEGSRLTVL.

The V call is TRBV29-1, the J call TRBJ2-7, with 7 nucleotides matching TRBD1. In germline, CDR1 is SQVTM, CDR2 ANQGSEA. This CDR3 region has 14 residues. J was trimmed by 6 bases and V by 1 base; bases with no gene match: 9. The CDR3 is CSVEVLRGQGEQYF. The CDR3 DNA follows: TGCAGCGTTGAAGTTTTGAGGGGGCAGGGCGAGCAGTACTTC.

The chain links TRBV4-3 to TRBJ2-1, with a weak D call TRBD2 (5 bases). CDR1 LGHNA and CDR2 YSLEER come from the germline V gene. The CDR3 length is 14 residues. With 0 bases removed from V and 4 bases from J, the gap between germline ends came to 7 bases. CDR3 residues: CASSQEGRYNEQFF. In nucleotides, the CDR3 is TGCGCCAGCAGCCAAGAGGGGAGATACAATGAGCAGTTCTTC.

The V and J genes are TRBV28 and TRBJ2-7; no definite D call. Germline V gene data show CDR1 as MDHEN and CDR2 as SYDVKM. Trimming left V 4 bases short and J 4 bases short, with 11 bases between. The CDR3 consists of 13 residues. DNA for the CDR3: TGTGCCAGCAGTTCGTGGGGTCAATACGAGCAGTACTTC. Translation: CASSSWGQYEQYF. The full variable domain, in which reference TRBV28 and TRBJ2-7 provide the parts outside the CDR3, is DVKVTQSSRYLVKRTGEKVFLECVQDMDHENMFWYRQDPGLGLRLIYFSYDVKMKEKGDIPEGYSVSREKKERFSLILESASTNQTSMYLCASSSWGQYEQYFGPGTRLTVT.

The V call is TRBV19, the J call TRBJ1-2, with 10 bases that match TRBD1. Germline values: CDR1 LNHDA, CDR2 SQIVND (reference sequence). This CDR3 contains 16 residues. V shed 3 bases, J shed 8 bases, and the junction held 12 bases outside the gene matches. The CDR3, as DNA: TGTGCCAGTAGTATGACCCTTCGCGACAGGGGGCAAGGCTACACCTTC. It is translated as CASSMTLRDRGQGYTF.

This clone was detected only once. The rearrangement joins TRBV4-3 to TRBJ1-2; TRBD1 aligns across 10 bases. CDR1 and CDR2 (germline): LGHNA, YSLEER. CDR3 length: 14 amino acids. V lost 4 bases to trimming and J lost 8 bases; unmatched junction nucleotides: 7. The CDR3 DNA follows: TGCGCCAGCAGCCGGTCGACAGGGGGCGGGGGCTACACCTTC. This sequence encodes CASSRSTGGGGYTF.

V and J are TRBV6-4 and TRBJ1-1; TRBD1 is a possible D gene (5 bases). V lost 7 bases, J lost 3 bases, and 27 bases lay in between. The CDR3 is made up of 18 amino acids. The germline V gene has CDR1 MRHNA and CDR2 SNTAGT. The CDR3 bases are TGTGCCAGCACTAAGAGCCCAGATGTCAGGGTATCCCACACTGAAGCTTTCTTT. Protein sequence: CASTKSPDVRVSHTEAFF.

The rearrangement joins TRBV7-9 to TRBJ2-1, with D perhaps matching TRBD2 (5 bases). Looked up from germline, CDR1 is SEHNR and CDR2 is FQNEAQ (reference sequence). V lost 0 bases and J lost 6, with 12 bases in between. This CDR3 contains 15 residues. The CDR3 reads CASSLAGVFINEQFF. The CDR3 DNA is TGTGCCAGCAGCTTAGCGGGAGTATTCATCAATGAGCAGTTCTTC.

This clone was counted once. The chain combines TRBV19 with TRBJ2-7; D is perhaps TRBD2 (6 bases). Per the germline V gene, CDR1 is LNHDA and CDR2 is SQIVND (reference sequence). The CDR3 contains 15 residues. Trimming cost V 6 bases and J 1 base, with 16 bases left between them. This CDR3 is CASRGGIGSSYEQYF. In DNA form, the CDR3 reads TGTGCCAGTAGGGGGGGTATCGGTTCGTCCTACGAGCAGTACTTC.

In the case of this clone: Distinct nucleotide sequences in the sample also encode this CDR3. V gene TRBV18 combines with J gene TRBJ1-1, with 8 bases lining up with TRBD1. The germline V gene encodes CDR1 KGHSH and CDR2 LQKENI. Trimming cost V 3 bases and J 0 bases; bases outside gene matches: 3. The CDR3 is 15 amino acids. DNA for the CDR3: TGTGCCAGCTCACCCAGGACAGGGATGAACACTGAAGCTTTCTTT. Protein: CASSPRTGMNTEAFF.

The DNA of the CDR3 is TGCGCCAGCAGCCCGAGGGGGCAGGGTGGGAACACTGAAGCTTTCTTT. It codes for CASSPRGQGGNTEAFF. V and J are TRBV5-1 and TRBJ1-1; TRBD1 matches 7 bases. The germline V gene encodes CDR1 SGHRS and CDR2 YFSETQ. The CDR3 runs 16 residues. V gave up 4 bases and J gave up 1 base; unmatched junction bases: 10.

The J gene is TRBJ1-2, the V gene TRBV27; D not resolved. V shed 7 bases and J shed 7 bases, with 16 bases lying between them. The CDR3 has 13 residues. Per germline, CDR1 MNHEY and CDR2 SMNVEV (reference sequence). This CDR3 reads CASTAGRAGGYTF. The CDR3 DNA sequence: TGTGCCAGCACCGCGGGAAGGGCGGGTGGCTACACCTTC.

Points on this clone: The sample holds other DNA sequences that translate to the same CDR3. J is TRBJ1-1 and V is TRBV11-2; D is possibly TRBD1 (5 bases). CDR3 length: 13 residues. The V gene's germline CDR1 is SGHAT and CDR2 FQNNGV. Trimming left V 1 base short and J 4 bases short, with 7 bases between. The CDR3 DNA follows: TGTGCCAGCAGCTTAGTGAGGGGCACTGAAGCTTTCTTT. This translates into CASSLVRGTEAFF.

V gene TRBV19 combines with J gene TRBJ1-1; the D is unclear. Trimming took off 6 bases at V and 3 bases at J, with 23 bases between the two ends. Germline-derived CDR1 and CDR2 are LNHDA and SQIVND (reference sequence). This CDR3 has 17 amino acids. The CDR3 DNA sequence: TGTGCCAGTAGCGTTCCCACAGCATGGGCGGCCTACACTGAAGCTTTCTTT. This encodes CASSVPTAWAAYTEAFF.

The rearrangement uses TRBV28 and TRBJ1-2, with TRBD1 matching over 7 bases. After removal of 4 bases from V and 5 bases from J, the junction contained 13 bases not matched to a gene. The CDR3 contains 16 residues. From germline, CDR1 is MDHEN and CDR2 SYDVKM. The CDR3 protein is CASSSGQGGAHYGYTF. The CDR3 DNA reads TGTGCCAGCAGTTCCGGCCAGGGGGGCGCTCATTATGGCTACACCTTC.

The chain uses TRBV11-2 and TRBJ2-7; no clear D gene. Germline CDR1 is SGHAT and CDR2 is FQNNGV. Between the trimmed V and J ends, which lost 0 bases and 6 bases, there was a span of 6 bases. The CDR3 consists of 12 residues. The CDR3 protein is CASSLDLVEQYF. The CDR3 DNA follows: TGTGCCAGCAGCTTAGATCTCGTCGAGCAGTACTTC.

This rearrangement joins TRBV7-8 to TRBJ1-2; D is ambiguous. Germline V gene lookup returns CDR1 SGHVS and CDR2 FQNEAQ. The germline V and J ends were trimmed by 3 bases and 8 bases, with 13 bases remaining between them. CDR3 length equals 13 residues. CDR3 in amino acids: CASSFREEGGYTF. The CDR3 DNA follows: TGTGCCAGCAGCTTTAGAGAAGAAGGGGGCTACACCTTC.

The gene calls are TRBV9 and TRBJ2-7, with TRBD2 as a possible D gene (5 bases). The CDR3 totals 15 residues. Trimming took off 0 bases at V and 1 base at J, with 11 bases between the two ends. Per the germline V gene, CDR1 is SGDLS and CDR2 is YYNGEE. The CDR3 nucleotides are TGTGCCAGCAGCGTAGGGGTGACTAAATCCTACGAGCAGTACTTC. Translated: CASSVGVTKSYEQYF.